This T cell receptor beta chain was captured by sequencing in a study of T cell responses to AZD1222 COVID-19 vaccine. TCRdb keeps only in-frame clones here, not all; method: immunoSEQ multiplex PCR. The profile shows roughly 100,000 clones, 88% of them singletons. CDR1 is LNHDA and CDR2 is SQIVND in the germline V gene (reference sequence). V trimming: 8 bases; J trimming: 7 bases; junction bases outside the gene matches: 8. CDR3 length: 15 amino acids. The sequences come from peripheral blood, collected on day 0 of AZD1222 vaccination. The chain links TRBV19 to TRBJ2-2, with 12 bases identical to TRBD2. The clonotype comes from an adult in good health. CDR3 loop: CASSWTSGNGGELFF. CDR3 nucleotides: TGTGCCAGTTCATGGACTAGCGGGAATGGCGGGGAGCTGTTTTTT.